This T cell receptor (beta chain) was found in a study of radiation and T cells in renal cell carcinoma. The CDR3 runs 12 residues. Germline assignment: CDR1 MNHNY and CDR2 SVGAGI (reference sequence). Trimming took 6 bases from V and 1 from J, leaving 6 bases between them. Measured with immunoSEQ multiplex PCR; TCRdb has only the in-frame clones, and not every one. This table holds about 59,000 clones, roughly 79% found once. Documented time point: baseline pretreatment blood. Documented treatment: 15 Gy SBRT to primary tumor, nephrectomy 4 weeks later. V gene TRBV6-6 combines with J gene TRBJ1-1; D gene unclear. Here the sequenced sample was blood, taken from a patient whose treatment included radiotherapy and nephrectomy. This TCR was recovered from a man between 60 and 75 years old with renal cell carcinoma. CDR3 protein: CASRWGNTEAFF. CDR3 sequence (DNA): TGTGCCAGCAGATGGGGGAACACTGAAGCTTTCTTT.